Listed below are T cell receptor beta chains from one sample, sequenced in a study of T-cell reconstitution after alpha-beta-depleted transplantation in children. TCRdb used MiXCR to reprocess the PCR reads, holding one entry per CDR3 protein. The sample includes 670,000 or so distinct CDR3 sequences, less than 15% of them seen just once. Sequenced material: PBMCs, taken before TCRalphabeta/CD19-depleted stem cell transplant. These receptors were obtained from a girl aged 2-15 years with congenital amegakaryocytic thrombocytopenia, due to receive a stem cell transplant. CDR3s include the opening cysteine and the closing phenylalanine or tryptophan. Each record gives: CDR3 DNA, CDR3 protein, V gene, clone size, D gene, J gene. D genes are given only for firm matches. Part of the rows lack a size; the others show once, few, many or a class for expanded clones.

CDR3 DNA: TGCAGTGCTAGAGATGGGGACAGGGGAAGCTATGGCTACACCTTC; CDR3 protein: CSARDGDRGSYGYTF; V gene: TRBV20-1; clone size: many; D gene: TRBD1; J gene: TRBJ1-2
CDR3 DNA: TGTGCCAGCAGTACGACTAGCGGGTTATATGAGCAGTTCTTC; CDR3 protein: CASSTTSGLYEQFF; V gene: TRBV11-2; clone size: many; D gene: TRBD2; J gene: TRBJ2-1
CDR3 DNA: TGCGCCAGCAGCCCAGGTAGGGGACTAGCGGGAGGGCCGGATGAGCAGTTCTTC; CDR3 protein: CASSPGRGLAGGPDEQFF; V gene: TRBV5-1; clone size: -; D gene: TRBD2; J gene: TRBJ2-1
CDR3 DNA: TGCAGGGGAGCGGGATCCCGAGCCGGGGAGCTGTTTTTT; CDR3 protein: CRGAGSRAGELFF; V gene: TRBV20-1; clone size: many; D gene: TRBD2; J gene: TRBJ2-2
CDR3 DNA: TGCAGTGCTAGCGATTTGACGGGGGGACAAGAGACCCAGTACTTC; CDR3 protein: CSASDLTGGQETQYF; V gene: TRBV20-1; clone size: -; D gene: TRBD2; J gene: TRBJ2-5
CDR3 DNA: TGTGCCAGCAGTTATGGAGAACCGGGACAGGGATTTCTGGGCACTGAAGCTTTCTTT; CDR3 protein: CASSYGEPGQGFLGTEAFF; V gene: TRBV12-3/TRBV12-4; clone size: -; D gene: TRBD1; J gene: TRBJ1-1
CDR3 DNA: TGCGCCAGCAGCTTCCAGGGTACAGGGGAGCTGTTTTTT; CDR3 protein: CASSFQGTGELFF; V gene: TRBV5-1; clone size: -; D gene: -; J gene: TRBJ2-2
CDR3 DNA: TGCAGTGCTAGTTTACAGGGGGATCACTACGAGCAGTACTTC; CDR3 protein: CSASLQGDHYEQYF; V gene: TRBV20-1; clone size: -; D gene: TRBD1; J gene: TRBJ2-7
CDR3 DNA: TGTGCCAGCAGTAGGGACAACCGGGACAGGGGAAACAATGAGCAGTTCTTC; CDR3 protein: CASSRDNRDRGNNEQFF; V gene: TRBV27; clone size: few; D gene: TRBD1; J gene: TRBJ2-1
CDR3 DNA: TGTGCCAGCAGCTTAGATGGGACAGGGGTTGGAAAACTGTTTTTT; CDR3 protein: CASSLDGTGVGKLFF; V gene: TRBV11-2; clone size: few; D gene: TRBD1; J gene: TRBJ1-4
CDR3 DNA: TGTGCCAGCAGCCTAAAAGTGCCAGATACGCAGTATTTT; CDR3 protein: CASSLKVPDTQYF; V gene: TRBV28; clone size: many; D gene: -; J gene: TRBJ2-3
CDR3 DNA: TGTGCCAGCAGCTTAGCGGAGATCCGGAATGAGCAGTTCTTC; CDR3 protein: CASSLAEIRNEQFF; V gene: TRBV7-6; clone size: many; D gene: -; J gene: TRBJ2-1
CDR3 DNA: TGTGCCACTGGACAGGGGATTCGTCAAGATACGCAGTATTTT; CDR3 protein: CATGQGIRQDTQYF; V gene: TRBV10-3; clone size: -; D gene: TRBD1; J gene: TRBJ2-3
CDR3 DNA: TGTGCCAGCAGTCCAGGGGGAGATTCCTACGAGCAGTACTTC; CDR3 protein: CASSPGGDSYEQYF; V gene: TRBV28; clone size: many; D gene: TRBD1; J gene: TRBJ2-7
CDR3 DNA: TGTGCCAGCAGTGCCTCCCCCCCAAATCAGCCCCAGCATTTT; CDR3 protein: CASSASPPNQPQHF; V gene: TRBV6-1; clone size: few; D gene: -; J gene: TRBJ1-5
CDR3 DNA: TGTGCCACCAGTGAGGGGCGGAACACCGGGGAGCTGTTTTTT; CDR3 protein: CATSEGRNTGELFF; V gene: TRBV24-1; clone size: -; D gene: -; J gene: TRBJ2-2
CDR3 DNA: TGTGCCAGCGGCCGGGACTCCCAAGAGACCCAGTACTTC; CDR3 protein: CASGRDSQETQYF; V gene: TRBV11-2; clone size: -; D gene: -; J gene: TRBJ2-5
CDR3 DNA: TGTGCCAGCACGGAAATACTAGCGGGAGGCACCGGGGAGCTGTTTTTT; CDR3 protein: CASTEILAGGTGELFF; V gene: TRBV2; clone size: few; D gene: TRBD2; J gene: TRBJ2-2
CDR3 DNA: TGTGCCAGCATCGGGGGCAGGGACACTGAAGCTTTCTTT; CDR3 protein: CASIGGRDTEAFF; V gene: TRBV2; clone size: few; D gene: -; J gene: TRBJ1-1
CDR3 DNA: TGCGCCAGCAGCCAAGGGGGACTAGCGGGAGTCGGGGCCAAAAACATTCAGTACTTC; CDR3 protein: CASSQGGLAGVGAKNIQYF; V gene: TRBV4-1; clone size: few; D gene: TRBD2; J gene: TRBJ2-4
CDR3 DNA: TGTGCCAGCTGTCGGATCATCGCAGATACGCAGTATTTT; CDR3 protein: CASCRIIADTQYF; V gene: TRBV11-2; clone size: many; D gene: -; J gene: TRBJ2-3
CDR3 DNA: TGTGCCAGCAGTCCCGGGACAGGGGGAGGCTACACCTTC; CDR3 protein: CASSPGTGGGYTF; V gene: TRBV12-3/TRBV12-4; clone size: -; D gene: TRBD1; J gene: TRBJ1-2
CDR3 DNA: TGTGCCAGCAGCCAAGACTACTCCCTCTGGGATGAGCAGTTCTTC; CDR3 protein: CASSQDYSLWDEQFF; V gene: TRBV7-6; clone size: many; D gene: -; J gene: TRBJ2-1
CDR3 DNA: TGTGCCAGCAGTTTGGGACGGGACACCGGGGAGCTGTTTTTT; CDR3 protein: CASSLGRDTGELFF; V gene: TRBV5-1; clone size: many; D gene: -; J gene: TRBJ2-2
CDR3 DNA: TGTGCCAGCAGCCCGCTGACTAGCGGGAGCTACAATGAGCAGTTCTTC; CDR3 protein: CASSPLTSGSYNEQFF; V gene: TRBV7-6; clone size: many; D gene: TRBD2; J gene: TRBJ2-1
CDR3 DNA: TGTGCCAGCAGCTTGCACAGAATGAACACTGAAGCTTTCTTT; CDR3 protein: CASSLHRMNTEAFF; V gene: TRBV5-5; clone size: many; D gene: -; J gene: TRBJ1-1
CDR3 DNA: TGTGCCAGCAGTGAAACTAGCGGTCCGCAGTACTTC; CDR3 protein: CASSETSGPQYF; V gene: TRBV12-3/TRBV12-4; clone size: many; D gene: TRBD2; J gene: TRBJ2-7
CDR3 DNA: TGTGCCAGCAGTAATATACTGGAGATTAGCGGGAAAGGTTCCTACAATGAGCAGTTCTTC; CDR3 protein: CASSNILEISGKGSYNEQFF; V gene: TRBV25-1; clone size: -; D gene: TRBD2; J gene: TRBJ2-1
CDR3 DNA: TGTGCCAGCAGTGACAGACTAGCGTGGAACACCGGGGAGCTGTTTTTT; CDR3 protein: CASSDRLAWNTGELFF; V gene: TRBV2; clone size: -; D gene: TRBD2; J gene: TRBJ2-2
CDR3 DNA: TGTGCCAGCAGCTTTCTAGCGGGAGGGCCAACAGATACGCAGTATTTT; CDR3 protein: CASSFLAGGPTDTQYF; V gene: TRBV7-6; clone size: many; D gene: TRBD2; J gene: TRBJ2-3
CDR3 DNA: TGTGCCAGCAGCTTATTGGGACTAGCGGGAGTGGGCGAGCAGTACTTC; CDR3 protein: CASSLLGLAGVGEQYF; V gene: TRBV7-9; clone size: many; D gene: TRBD2; J gene: TRBJ2-7
CDR3 DNA: TGCAGTGCTATTCGGGACAGGGAGTCACCCCTCCACTTT; CDR3 protein: CSAIRDRESPLHF; V gene: TRBV20-1; clone size: few; D gene: TRBD1; J gene: TRBJ1-6
CDR3 DNA: TGTGCCAGCAGCCAAGGACGGACAGACTACTACGAGCAGTACTTC; CDR3 protein: CASSQGRTDYYEQYF; V gene: TRBV3-1; clone size: -; D gene: -; J gene: TRBJ2-7
CDR3 DNA: TGTGCCAGCAGCTTCGGGACATTCTCCTACGAGCAGTACTTC; CDR3 protein: CASSFGTFSYEQYF; V gene: TRBV7-9; clone size: many; D gene: -; J gene: TRBJ2-7
CDR3 DNA: TGTGCCAGCTCTAGCGGGATACTGGCCGGGGAGCTGTTTTTT; CDR3 protein: CASSSGILAGELFF; V gene: TRBV6-1; clone size: few; D gene: TRBD2; J gene: TRBJ2-2